This TCR beta chain was identified during a study of shared clonotypes between healthy human individuals. Across the study: Three CD4 naive, three CD4 memory, two CD8 naive and one CD8 memory plate were used per donor. Study-wide results and limits: Estimated richness values were generally larger in naive subsets than in memory subsets.

To note about this clone: Its antigen is as yet unknown.

All of the donors resided in Nashville, Tennessee, and each was a Caucasian adult. CD4+ cells yielded CD45RA+ naive and CD45RA-negative memory subsets. Using immunoSEQ multiplex PCR, the repertoire was profiled, and TCRdb retains in-frame clones only, with some absent. The table records 2 million to 2.5 million clones, around 92% of them present only once. Trimming took 6 bases from V and 2 from J, leaving 14 bases between them. CDR1 and CDR2 (germline): MDHEN, SYDVKM. This CDR3 comprises 14 residues. Sequenced input: naive CD4+ T cells from PBMCs. Subset specified: CD45RA+ positively selected. This clonotype was sampled from a young man in good health. Some clones in this sample may be carry-over from other donors' samples. The chain couples TRBV28 to TRBJ2-7; D gene uncertain. CDR3 in amino acids: CASRRQLGPYEQYF. CDR3 DNA sequence: TGTGCCAGCAGGAGGCAGCTTGGACCCTACGAGCAGTACTTC.